The rows below give T cell receptor beta chains drawn from one sample of a study of cytomegalovirus exposure and HLA in healthy donors. Clones were read by immunoSEQ multiplex PCR, and TCRdb kept only the in-frame ones, dropping some. The repertoire holds fewer than 250,000 clones, with roughly nine tenths as singletons. Sequences were obtained from PBMCs. These receptors originate from a boy between 2 and 15 years old in good health and CMV-seronegative. Each CDR3 is given with its conserved first and last residue. A D gene is named only where the DNA matches it firmly. The size field is filled for only some rows; it gives once, few, many or a size class.

d_call | j_call | clone_size | v_call | cdr3_nt | cdr3_aa
- | TRBJ1-2 | - | TRBV15 | TGTGCCACCAGCAGAGGGGAGGGAACTAACTATGGCTACACCTTC | CATSRGEGTNYGYTF
TRBD1 | TRBJ2-7 | - | TRBV5-4 | TGTGCCAGCAGCGCTACCTGGGACAGGACGTACGAGCAGTACTTC | CASSATWDRTYEQYF
TRBD1 | TRBJ1-1 | - | TRBV30 | TGTGCCTGGAATCCGGGACAGGGGGAAACTGAAGCTTTCTTT | CAWNPGQGETEAFF
- | TRBJ2-1 | - | TRBV4-1 | TGCGCCAGCAGCCAACTGACGGGCTCCTACAATGAGCAGTTCTTC | CASSQLTGSYNEQFF
- | TRBJ1-1 | - | TRBV28 | TGTGCCAGCAGCCCAATATCAGTAAAAGCTTTCTTT | CASSPISVKAFF
- | TRBJ1-1 | - | TRBV6-5 | TGTGCCAGCCTACCGTCAGGGGCTTACACTGAAGCTTTCTTT | CASLPSGAYTEAFF
- | TRBJ2-2 | - | TRBV19 | TGTGCCAGTAGTATGGGTTGGTTGCAGGGGTACACCGGGGAGCTGTTTTTT | CASSMGWLQGYTGELFF
- | TRBJ1-4 | few | TRBV10-3 | TGTGCCACCTCGACTGGACTTAATGAAAAACTGTTTTTT | CATSTGLNEKLFF
- | TRBJ2-5 | - | TRBV7-9 | TGTGCCAGCAGCTTATCAGGGGTGGAGACCCAGTACTTC | CASSLSGVETQYF
TRBD2 | TRBJ2-1 | few | TRBV10-3 | TGTGCCATCAGTGACCTAGCGGGGGTCAATGAGCAGTTCTTC | CAISDLAGVNEQFF
- | TRBJ1-5 | - | TRBV6-6 | TGTGCCAGCAGTCCATTCCAGGGGAATCAGCCCCAGCATTTT | CASSPFQGNQPQHF
- | TRBJ1-1 | - | TRBV6-1 | TGTGCCAGCAGTGAATCGGACAGATTAACTGAAGCTTTCTTT | CASSESDRLTEAFF
- | TRBJ1-1 | - | TRBV30 | TGTGCCTGGAGTGTTGTCAGGGCGGTTTATAACACTGAAGCTTTCTTT | CAWSVVRAVYNTEAFF
TRBD1 | TRBJ1-4 | - | TRBV14 | TGTGCCAGCAGCCCGGGACAGGTCCGAGGGGGTGAAAAACTGTTTTTT | CASSPGQVRGGEKLFF
TRBD2 | TRBJ2-1 | - | TRBV11-3 | TGTGCCAGCAGCCTAGCGGGTATGAATGAGCAGTTCTTC | CASSLAGMNEQFF
TRBD2 | TRBJ2-1 | - | TRBV10-3 | TGTGCCATCAGTGAGTCAGGACTAGACAATGAGCAGTTCTTC | CAISESGLDNEQFF
TRBD1 | TRBJ1-6 | - | TRBV9 | TGTGCCAGCAGCGGCGGGACAGCCAATAATTCACCCCTCCACTTT | CASSGGTANNSPLHF
- | TRBJ2-6 | - | TRBV10-3 | TGTGCCATCAGTGGACAGCTCTCTGGGGCCAACGTCCTGACTTTC | CAISGQLSGANVLTF
- | TRBJ1-1 | - | TRBV5-1 | TGCGCCAGCAGCCTACAAGGGACTCAGTCGTACACTGAAGCTTTCTTT | CASSLQGTQSYTEAFF
- | TRBJ2-3 | - | TRBV2 | TGTGCCAGCAGTGATCAAGCCAGCACAGATACGCAGTATTTT | CASSDQASTDTQYF
- | TRBJ2-3 | - | TRBV13 | TGTGCCAGCAGCTTAGGCGGGGTTGGGACAGATACGCAGTATTTT | CASSLGGVGTDTQYF
- | TRBJ2-1 | - | TRBV6-1 | TGTGCCAGCAGTGAAATTTCAGGGAATGAGCAGTTCTTC | CASSEISGNEQFF
TRBD2 | TRBJ2-1 | - | TRBV7-8 | TGTGCCAGACACACCGGGGGGTTCTACAATGAGCAGTTCTTC | CARHTGGFYNEQFF
TRBD2 | TRBJ2-7 | - | TRBV5-1 | TGCGCCAGCAGCTTGGGTAGGGCCAGCGGGACCTACGAGCAGTACTTC | CASSLGRASGTYEQYF
- | TRBJ1-2 | - | TRBV19 | TGTGCCAGTAGTATACAGATCGATAACTATGGCTACACCTTC | CASSIQIDNYGYTF
TRBD2 | TRBJ2-3 | - | TRBV30 | TGTGCCTGGAGTGTACGGGGGGTTTCAGATACGCAGTATTTT | CAWSVRGVSDTQYF
TRBD2 | TRBJ2-5 | - | TRBV7-8 | TGTGCCAGCAGCTTAGGGGGACTAGCGGGAGAGACCCAGTACTTC | CASSLGGLAGETQYF
TRBD1 | TRBJ2-7 | once | TRBV5-4 | TGTGCCAGCCGACCCGGACAGGGTTACTACGAGCAGTACTTC | CASRPGQGYYEQYF
- | TRBJ1-2 | - | TRBV19 | TGTGCCAGTAGTATAACAGGGCTAAACTATGGCTACACCTTC | CASSITGLNYGYTF
- | TRBJ2-3 | - | TRBV7-9 | TGTGCCAGCAGCTTCGGAACAGTCAGATGGAATCATACGCAGTATTTT | CASSFGTVRWNHTQYF
- | TRBJ2-1 | - | TRBV30 | TGTGCCTGGGGGCCGCAAAACTACAATGAGCAGTTCTTC | CAWGPQNYNEQFF
TRBD2 | TRBJ2-7 | few | TRBV6-1 | TGTGCCAGTGCCCTCGCGGGAGGGATCTACGAGCAGTACTTC | CASALAGGIYEQYF
TRBD1 | TRBJ2-1 | - | TRBV30 | TGTGCCTGGAGTAGGGACAGCTACAATGAGCAGTTCTTC | CAWSRDSYNEQFF
- | TRBJ1-3 | - | TRBV13 | TGTGCCAGCAGCTCACTTAGGGCTGGGGGCAGCTCTGGAAACACCATATATTTT | CASSSLRAGGSSGNTIYF
TRBD1 | TRBJ1-1 | - | TRBV7-3 | TGTGCCAGCAGCGGGACAGGGGGCTCGACGACGGGGGAAGCTTTCTTT | CASSGTGGSTTGEAFF
TRBD1 | TRBJ1-1 | - | TRBV5-1 | TGCGCCAGCAGCAGCCGACAGGGGGCGCTGGATGCTGAAGCTTTCTTT | CASSSRQGALDAEAFF
TRBD1 | TRBJ1-1 | - | TRBV27 | TGTGCCAGCGCCTGGACAGGGGGAGGCACTGAAGCTTTCTTT | CASAWTGGGTEAFF
TRBD1 | TRBJ1-1 | - | TRBV5-1 | TGCGCCAGCGACCCCAGGGGGCGAAGGGACACTGAAGCTTTCTTT | CASDPRGRRDTEAFF
TRBD1 | TRBJ1-1 | - | TRBV20-1 | TGCAGTGCTAGTTGGGACAGGGGCACTTTCTTT | CSASWDRGTFF
TRBD1 | TRBJ1-1 | - | TRBV7-3 | TGTGCCAGCAGCGCAACAGGGGGCGACCCTGAAGCTTTCTTT | CASSATGGDPEAFF
- | TRBJ2-5 | - | TRBV5-1 | TGCGCCAGCAGCTTGGTTCAGGGAGGCCAAGAGACCCAGTACTTC | CASSLVQGGQETQYF
- | TRBJ1-1 | - | TRBV19 | TGTGCCAGTAGTATCAGTTCGAACACTGAAGCTTTCTTT | CASSISSNTEAFF
TRBD1 | TRBJ2-7 | - | TRBV5-1 | TGCGCCAGCAGCTTGGATTTACTACAGGGGTCGGTCCAAGCCTACGAGCAGTACTTC | CASSLDLLQGSVQAYEQYF